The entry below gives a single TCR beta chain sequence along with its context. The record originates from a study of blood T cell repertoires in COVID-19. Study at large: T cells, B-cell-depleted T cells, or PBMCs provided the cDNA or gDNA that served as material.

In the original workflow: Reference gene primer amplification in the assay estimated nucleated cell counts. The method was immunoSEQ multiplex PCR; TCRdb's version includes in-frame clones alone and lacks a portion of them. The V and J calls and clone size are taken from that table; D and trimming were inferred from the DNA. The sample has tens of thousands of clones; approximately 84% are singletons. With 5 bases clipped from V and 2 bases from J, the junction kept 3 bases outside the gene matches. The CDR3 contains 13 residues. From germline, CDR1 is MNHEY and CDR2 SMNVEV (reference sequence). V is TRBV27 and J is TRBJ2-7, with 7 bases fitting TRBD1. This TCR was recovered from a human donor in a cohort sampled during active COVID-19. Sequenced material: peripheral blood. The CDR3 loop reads CASSPGTAYEQYF. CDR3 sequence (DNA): TGTGCCAGCAGTCCTGGGACAGCCTACGAGCAGTACTTC.